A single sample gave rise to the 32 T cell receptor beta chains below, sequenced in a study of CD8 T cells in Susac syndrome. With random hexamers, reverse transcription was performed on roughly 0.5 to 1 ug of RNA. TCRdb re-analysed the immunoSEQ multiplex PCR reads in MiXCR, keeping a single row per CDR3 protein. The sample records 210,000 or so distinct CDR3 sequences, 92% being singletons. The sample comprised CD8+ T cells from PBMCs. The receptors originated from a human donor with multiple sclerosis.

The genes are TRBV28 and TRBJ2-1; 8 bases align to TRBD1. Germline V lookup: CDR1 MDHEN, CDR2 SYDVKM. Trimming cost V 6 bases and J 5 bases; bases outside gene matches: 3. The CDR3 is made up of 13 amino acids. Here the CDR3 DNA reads TGTGCCAGCAGGTGGACAGGGAACAATGAGCAGTTCTTC. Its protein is CASRWTGNNEQFF.

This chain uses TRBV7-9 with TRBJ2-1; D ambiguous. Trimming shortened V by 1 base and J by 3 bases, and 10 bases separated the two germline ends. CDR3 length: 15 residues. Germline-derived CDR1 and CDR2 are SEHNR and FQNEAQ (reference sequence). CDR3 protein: CASSLEGFNYNEQFF. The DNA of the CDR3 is TGTGCCAGCAGCTTAGAGGGCTTCAACTACAATGAGCAGTTCTTC.

CDR3 residues: CASRTQLAGEYIQYF. CDR3 in DNA: TGTGCCAGCAGGACTCAACTAGCGGGAGAATACATTCAGTACTTC. V and J are TRBV2 and TRBJ2-4; TRBD2 matches 11 bases. CDR1 and CDR2 from the germline V gene are SNHLY and FYNNEI. V shed 6 bases, J shed 8 bases, and the junction held 9 bases outside the gene matches. CDR3 length: 15 residues.

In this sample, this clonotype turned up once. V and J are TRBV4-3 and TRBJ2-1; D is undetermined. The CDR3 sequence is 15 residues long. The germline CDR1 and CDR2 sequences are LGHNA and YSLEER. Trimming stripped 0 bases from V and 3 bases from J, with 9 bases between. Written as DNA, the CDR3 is TGCGCCAGCAGCCAAGATCTGATCCGCTACAATGAGCAGTTCTTC. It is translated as CASSQDLIRYNEQFF.

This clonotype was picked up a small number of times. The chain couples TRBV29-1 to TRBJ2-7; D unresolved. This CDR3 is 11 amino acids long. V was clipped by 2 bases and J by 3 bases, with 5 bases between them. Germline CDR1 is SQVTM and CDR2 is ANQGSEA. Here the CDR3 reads CSVERDYEQYF. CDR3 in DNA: TGCAGCGTTGAACGAGACTACGAGCAGTACTTC.

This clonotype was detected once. The DNA of the CDR3 is TGTGCCAGCAGTTACTCGTGGGAGGGCCGATCAGATACGCAGTATTTT. Translated, it gives CASSYSWEGRSDTQYF. V is TRBV6-6 and J is TRBJ2-3, with TRBD2 identical over 7 bases. Germline assignment: CDR1 MNHNY and CDR2 SVGAGI (reference sequence). This CDR3 has 16 residues. The V gene end was trimmed by 0 bases and the J gene end by 4 bases; junction bases not matched to a gene: 7.

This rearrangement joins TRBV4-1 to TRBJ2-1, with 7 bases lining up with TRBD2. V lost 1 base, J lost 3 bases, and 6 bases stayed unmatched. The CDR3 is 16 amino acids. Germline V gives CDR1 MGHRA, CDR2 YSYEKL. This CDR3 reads CASSQVSLADYNEQFF. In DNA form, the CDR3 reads TGCGCCAGCAGCCAAGTTAGTCTAGCGGACTACAATGAGCAGTTCTTC.

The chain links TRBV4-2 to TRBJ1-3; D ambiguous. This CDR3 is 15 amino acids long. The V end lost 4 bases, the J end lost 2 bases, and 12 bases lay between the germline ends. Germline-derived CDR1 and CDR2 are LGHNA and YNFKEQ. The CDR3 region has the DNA TGTGCCAGCAGCCCAGATGATTTCACTGGAAACACCATATATTTT. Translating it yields CASSPDDFTGNTIYF.

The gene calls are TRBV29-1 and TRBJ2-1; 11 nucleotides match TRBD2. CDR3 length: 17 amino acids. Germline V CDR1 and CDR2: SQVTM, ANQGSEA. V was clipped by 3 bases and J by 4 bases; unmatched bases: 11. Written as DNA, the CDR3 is TGCAGCGTTGAGTGGCGAACAGGACTAGCGGGTTACAATGAGCAGTTCTTC. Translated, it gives CSVEWRTGLAGYNEQFF.

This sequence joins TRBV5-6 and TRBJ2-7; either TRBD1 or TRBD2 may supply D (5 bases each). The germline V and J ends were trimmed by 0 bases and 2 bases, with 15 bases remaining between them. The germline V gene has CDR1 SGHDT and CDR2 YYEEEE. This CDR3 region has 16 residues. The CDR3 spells CASSLARGSVAYEQYF. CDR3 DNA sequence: TGTGCCAGCAGCTTGGCGAGGGGATCAGTGGCCTACGAGCAGTACTTC. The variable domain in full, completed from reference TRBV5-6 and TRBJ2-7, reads DAGVTQSPTHLIKTRGQQVTLRCSPKSGHDTVSWYQQALGQGPQFIFQYYEEEERQRGNFPDRFSGHQFPNYSSELNVNALLLGDSALYLCASSLARGSVAYEQYFGPGTRLTVT.

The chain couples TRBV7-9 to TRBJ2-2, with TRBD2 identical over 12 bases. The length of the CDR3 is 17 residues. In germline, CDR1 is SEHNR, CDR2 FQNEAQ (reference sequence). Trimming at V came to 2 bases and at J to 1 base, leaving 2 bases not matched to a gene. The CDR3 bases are TGTGCCAGCAGCTTACGGACTAGCGGGGAGAACACCGGGGAGCTGTTTTTT. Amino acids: CASSLRTSGENTGELFF.

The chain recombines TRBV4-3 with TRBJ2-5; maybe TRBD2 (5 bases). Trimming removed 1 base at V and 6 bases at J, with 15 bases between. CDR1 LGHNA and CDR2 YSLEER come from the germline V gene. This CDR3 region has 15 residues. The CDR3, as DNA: TGCGCCAGCAGCCAAGCGAGGTCGGGGTATAAGACCCAGTACTTC. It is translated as CASSQARSGYKTQYF.

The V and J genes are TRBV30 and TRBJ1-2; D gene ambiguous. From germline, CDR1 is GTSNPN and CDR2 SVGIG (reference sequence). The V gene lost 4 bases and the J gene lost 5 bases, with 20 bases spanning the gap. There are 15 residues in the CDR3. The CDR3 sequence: CAWTGGMELRYGYTF. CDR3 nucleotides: TGTGCCTGGACCGGAGGTATGGAGCTGCGATATGGCTACACCTTC.

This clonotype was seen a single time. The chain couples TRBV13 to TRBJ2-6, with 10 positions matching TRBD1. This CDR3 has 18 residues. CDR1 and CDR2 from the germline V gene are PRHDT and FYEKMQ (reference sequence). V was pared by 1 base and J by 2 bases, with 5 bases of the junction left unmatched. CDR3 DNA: TGTGCCAGCAGCTTAGTGGGGACAGGGGAGCCTGGGGCCAACGTCCTGACTTTC. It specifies CASSLVGTGEPGANVLTF.

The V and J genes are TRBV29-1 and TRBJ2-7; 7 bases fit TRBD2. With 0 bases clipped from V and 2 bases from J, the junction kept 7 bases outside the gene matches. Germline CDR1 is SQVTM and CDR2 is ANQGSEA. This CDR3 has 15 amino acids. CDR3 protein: CSVEEGGQDTYEQYF. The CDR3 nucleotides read TGCAGCGTTGAAGAGGGAGGGCAGGACACCTACGAGCAGTACTTC.

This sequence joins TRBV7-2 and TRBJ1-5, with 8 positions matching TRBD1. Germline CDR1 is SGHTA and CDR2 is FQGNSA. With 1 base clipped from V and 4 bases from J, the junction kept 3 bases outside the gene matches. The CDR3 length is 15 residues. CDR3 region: CASSLDGTGNQPQHF. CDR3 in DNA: TGTGCCAGCAGCTTAGACGGGACAGGAAATCAGCCCCAGCATTTT.

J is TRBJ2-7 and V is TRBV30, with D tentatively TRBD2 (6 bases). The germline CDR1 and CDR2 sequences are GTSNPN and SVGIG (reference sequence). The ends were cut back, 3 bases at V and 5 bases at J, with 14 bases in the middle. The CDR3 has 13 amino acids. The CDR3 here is CAWRGGGVNEQYF. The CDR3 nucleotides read TGTGCCTGGAGGGGCGGCGGGGTGAACGAGCAGTACTTC.

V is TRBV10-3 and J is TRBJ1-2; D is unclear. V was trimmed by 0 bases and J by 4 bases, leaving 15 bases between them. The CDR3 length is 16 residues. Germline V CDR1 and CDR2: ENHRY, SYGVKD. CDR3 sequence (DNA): TGTGCCATCAGTGAGTCGATGGGCACTACGACCTATGGCTACACCTTC. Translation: CAISESMGTTTYGYTF.

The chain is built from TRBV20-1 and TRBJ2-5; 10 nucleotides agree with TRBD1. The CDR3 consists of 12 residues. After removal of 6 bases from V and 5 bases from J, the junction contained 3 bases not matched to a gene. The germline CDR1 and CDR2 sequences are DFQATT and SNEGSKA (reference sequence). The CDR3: CSARTGGETQYF. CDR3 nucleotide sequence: TGCAGTGCCCGGACAGGGGGGGAGACCCAGTACTTC.

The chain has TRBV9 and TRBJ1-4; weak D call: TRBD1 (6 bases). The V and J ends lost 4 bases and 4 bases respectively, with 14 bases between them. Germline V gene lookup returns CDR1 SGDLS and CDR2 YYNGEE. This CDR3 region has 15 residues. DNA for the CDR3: TGTGCCAGCAGCTCAAGCAGGGGTATTAATGAAAAACTGTTTTTT. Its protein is CASSSSRGINEKLFF.

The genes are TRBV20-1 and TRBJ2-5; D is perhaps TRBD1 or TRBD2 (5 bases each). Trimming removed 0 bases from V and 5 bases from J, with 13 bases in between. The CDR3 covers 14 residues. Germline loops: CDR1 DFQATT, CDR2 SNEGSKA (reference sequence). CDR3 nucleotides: TGCAGTGCTAGAGATTGGGACGACGGGGAGACCCAGTACTTC. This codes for CSARDWDDGETQYF.

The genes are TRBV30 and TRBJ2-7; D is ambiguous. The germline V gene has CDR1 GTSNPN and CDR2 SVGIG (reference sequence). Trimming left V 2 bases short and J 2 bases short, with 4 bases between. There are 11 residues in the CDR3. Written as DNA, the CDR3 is TGTGCCTGGAGTCAGACCTACGAGCAGTACTTC. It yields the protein CAWSQTYEQYF.

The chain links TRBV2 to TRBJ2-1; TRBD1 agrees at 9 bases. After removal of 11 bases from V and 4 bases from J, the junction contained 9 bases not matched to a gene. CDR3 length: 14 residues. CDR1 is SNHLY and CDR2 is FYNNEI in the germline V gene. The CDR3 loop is CALKGQGIYNEQFF. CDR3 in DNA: TGTGCCCTCAAGGGACAGGGAATTTACAATGAGCAGTTCTTC.

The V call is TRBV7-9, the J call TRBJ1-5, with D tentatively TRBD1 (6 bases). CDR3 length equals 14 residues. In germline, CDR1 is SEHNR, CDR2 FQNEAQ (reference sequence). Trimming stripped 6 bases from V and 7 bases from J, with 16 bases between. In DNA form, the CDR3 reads TGTGCCAGCAGTAGCCCGGGGGCAGCGCAGCCCCAGCATTTT. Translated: CASSSPGAAQPQHF.

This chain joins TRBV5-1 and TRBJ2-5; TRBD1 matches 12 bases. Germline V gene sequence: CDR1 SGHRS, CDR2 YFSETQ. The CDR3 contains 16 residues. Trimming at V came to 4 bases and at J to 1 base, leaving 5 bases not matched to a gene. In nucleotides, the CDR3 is TGCGCCAGCAGCGTGGGACAGGGGGCGGTCCAAGAGACCCAGTACTTC. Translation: CASSVGQGAVQETQYF.

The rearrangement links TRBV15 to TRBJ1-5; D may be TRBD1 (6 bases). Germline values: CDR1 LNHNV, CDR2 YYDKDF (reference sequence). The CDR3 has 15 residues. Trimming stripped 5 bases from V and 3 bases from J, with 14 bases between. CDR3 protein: CATSEGGNNNQPQHF. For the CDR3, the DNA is TGTGCCACCAGCGAGGGGGGGAATAACAATCAGCCCCAGCATTTT. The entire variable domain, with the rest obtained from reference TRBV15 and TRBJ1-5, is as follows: DAMVIQNPRYQVTQFGKPVTLSCSQTLNHNVMYWYQQKSSQAPKLLFHYYDKDFNNEADTPDNFQSRRPNTSFCFLDIRSPGLGDTAMYLCATSEGGNNNQPQHFGDGTRLSIL.

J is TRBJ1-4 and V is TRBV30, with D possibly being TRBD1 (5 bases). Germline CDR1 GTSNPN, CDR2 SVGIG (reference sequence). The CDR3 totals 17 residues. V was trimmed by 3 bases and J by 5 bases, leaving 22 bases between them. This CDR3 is CAWRAGETARRNEKLFF. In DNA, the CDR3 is TGTGCCTGGAGGGCTGGGGAGACAGCGCGACGAAATGAAAAACTGTTTTTT.

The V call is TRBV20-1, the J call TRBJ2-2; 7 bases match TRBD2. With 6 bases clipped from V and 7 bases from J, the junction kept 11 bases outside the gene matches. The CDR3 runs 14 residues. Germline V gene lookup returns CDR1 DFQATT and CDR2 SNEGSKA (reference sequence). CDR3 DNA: TGCAGTGCCCGGGACTCATGGGAGGGCGGGGAGCTGTTTTTT. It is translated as CSARDSWEGGELFF.

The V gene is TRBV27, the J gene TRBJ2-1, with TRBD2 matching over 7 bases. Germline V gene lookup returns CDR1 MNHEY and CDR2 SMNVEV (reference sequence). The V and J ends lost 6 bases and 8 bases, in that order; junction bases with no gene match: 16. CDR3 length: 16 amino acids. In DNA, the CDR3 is TGTGCCAGCAGCTCAAAGGGGACTCGGGGGGTCGATGAGCAGTTCTTC. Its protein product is CASSSKGTRGVDEQFF.

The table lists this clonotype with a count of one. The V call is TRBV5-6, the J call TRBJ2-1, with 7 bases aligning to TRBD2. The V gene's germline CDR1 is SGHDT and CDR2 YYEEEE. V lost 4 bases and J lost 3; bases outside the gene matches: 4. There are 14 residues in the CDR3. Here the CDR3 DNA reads TGTGCCAGCAGCGAAAGCGGGATCTACAATGAGCAGTTCTTC. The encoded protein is CASSESGIYNEQFF.

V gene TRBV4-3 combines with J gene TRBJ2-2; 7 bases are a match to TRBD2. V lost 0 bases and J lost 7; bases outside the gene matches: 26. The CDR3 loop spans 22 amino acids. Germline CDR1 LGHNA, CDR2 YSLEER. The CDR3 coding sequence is TGCGCCAGCAGCCAAGATAGGATCGTTACCTCGGGTGGCGGGAGATGGATCGGGGAGCTGTTTTTT. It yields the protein CASSQDRIVTSGGGRWIGELFF.

The CDR3 protein is CASSRPTSGYEQYF. As DNA, the CDR3 is TGTGCCAGCAGCCGACCTACTAGCGGCTACGAGCAGTACTTC. The J gene is TRBJ2-7, the V gene TRBV6-2 or TRBV6-3; TRBD2 aligns across 8 bases. Trimming cost V 6 bases and J 3 bases; bases outside gene matches: 7. The length of the CDR3 is 14 residues. The V gene's germline CDR1 is MNHEY and CDR2 SVGEGT.